The 26 T cell receptor beta chains given below trace back to one sample, sequenced in a study of blood T cell repertoires in COVID-19. Sequencing used immunoSEQ multiplex PCR; TCRdb keeps in-frame clones, though not all of them. The sample has approximately 250,000 clones, about 91% seen once. Sample: PBMCs or T cells enriched from blood (not recorded which). The receptor set was obtained from a woman aged 40 to 55 with acute COVID-19.

The chain employs TRBV6-2 or TRBV6-3 and TRBJ1-1; 7 bases line up with TRBD1. V trimming: 6 bases; J trimming: 5 bases; junction bases outside the gene matches: 12. Germline V CDR1 and CDR2: MNHEY, SVGEGT. This CDR3 has 15 amino acids. As DNA, the CDR3 is TGTGCCAGCAGCCTCGCCCGACAGGGTTGGACTGAAGCTTTCTTT. The encoded protein is CASSLARQGWTEAFF.

This clone was found a few times. V and J are TRBV4-3 and TRBJ1-2, with D maybe TRBD1 (6 bases). This CDR3 spans 16 amino acids. Trimming removed 0 bases from V and 5 bases from J, with 16 bases in between. The germline gives CDR1 LGHNA, CDR2 YSLEER. The CDR3 nucleotides are TGCGCCAGCAGCCAAGATTGGGGGGGGCTTGGGTATGGCTACACCTTC. As protein: CASSQDWGGLGYGYTF.

DNA for the CDR3: TGTGCCAGCAGTTACACAGACTCCTACGAGCAGTACGTC. It specifies CASSYTDSYEQYV. The genes are TRBV6-2 or TRBV6-3 and TRBJ2-7; D is unresolved. The germline V gene has CDR1 MNHEY and CDR2 SVGEGT. The ends were cut back, 2 bases at V and 0 bases at J, with 5 bases in the middle. CDR3 size: 13 residues.

The CDR3 DNA is TGTGCCAGCAGCCTAAAGCCGGGATACGAGCAGTACTTC. It translates to CASSLKPGYEQYF. The chain links TRBV5-6 to TRBJ2-7, with D possibly TRBD2 on 5 matching bases. Looked up from germline, CDR1 is SGHDT and CDR2 is YYEEEE. The CDR3 consists of 13 residues. The germline V and J ends were trimmed by 4 bases and 4 bases, with 12 bases remaining between them.

The rearrangement uses TRBV2 and TRBJ1-3; D might be TRBD1 (5 bases). The germline CDR1 and CDR2 sequences are SNHLY and FYNNEI. V lost 6 bases to trimming and J lost 8 bases, with 14 bases between them. The CDR3 extends over 13 amino acids. The CDR3 is CASSPDSRHTIYF. The CDR3 DNA sequence: TGTGCCAGCAGCCCAGACAGCCGACACACCATATATTTT.

The V gene is TRBV5-1, the J gene TRBJ1-2; D might be TRBD1 (6 bases). The CDR3 consists of 16 residues. In germline, CDR1 is SGHRS, CDR2 YFSETQ. Deletions cut 2 bases from V and 3 bases from J, with 17 bases between. The CDR3 sequence is CASSFVLGARDYGYTF. The DNA for the CDR3 is TGCGCCAGCAGCTTCGTGTTGGGGGCGCGAGACTATGGCTACACCTTC.

The gene calls are TRBV7-2 and TRBJ2-7, with 7 bases that match TRBD1. The CDR3 is 13 amino acids. CDR1 SGHTA and CDR2 FQGNSA come from the germline V gene. Trimming at V came to 4 bases and at J to 7 bases, leaving 7 bases not matched to a gene. As DNA, the CDR3 is TGTGCCAGCAGCTCCGAGACAGGGCGAGAGCAGTACTTC. As protein: CASSSETGREQYF.

This CDR3 is CASSLEGRTGDLHF. DNA for the CDR3: TGTGCCAGCAGTTTGGAGGGGAGAACAGGGGACCTCCACTTT. The chain employs TRBV6-2 or TRBV6-3 and TRBJ1-6; the match to TRBD1 covers 7 bases. V shed 4 bases, J shed 15 bases, and the junction held 12 bases outside the gene matches. The V gene's germline CDR1 is MNHEY and CDR2 SVGEGT. The CDR3 has 14 residues.

This CDR3 reads CARGLAESTGELFF. The CDR3 DNA follows: TGTGCCAGAGGACTAGCGGAGTCCACCGGGGAGCTGTTTTTT. V is TRBV7-9 and J is TRBJ2-2, with 10 bases aligning to TRBD2. Germline V lookup: CDR1 SEHNR, CDR2 FQNEAQ (reference sequence). This CDR3 has 14 amino acids. The trim removed 9 bases at V and 4 bases at J, leaving 5 bases unmatched.

V is TRBV30 and J is TRBJ1-4; 8 bases agree with TRBD1. CDR1 is GTSNPN and CDR2 is SVGIG in the germline V gene (reference sequence). After removal of 1 base from V and 7 bases from J, the junction contained 8 bases not matched to a gene. This CDR3 spans 15 amino acids. The CDR3 DNA sequence: TGTGCCTGGAGTGCACGGGACAGGTCCGTTGAAAAACTGTTTTTT. Protein product: CAWSARDRSVEKLFF.

The chain recombines TRBV4-1 with TRBJ1-4; 7 bases map to TRBD1. From germline, CDR1 is MGHRA and CDR2 YSYEKL. The CDR3 spans 16 residues. Germline trimming cut 3 bases from V and 0 bases from J; bases unmatched to any gene: 4. The CDR3 bases are TGCGCCAGCAGCCAGGGACAGACAGCAACTAATGAAAAACTGTTTTTT. This sequence encodes CASSQGQTATNEKLFF.

V is TRBV6-5 and J is TRBJ1-5; 9 bases are a match to TRBD1. Germline CDR1 MNHEY, CDR2 SVGAGI. V lost 6 bases, J lost 5 bases, and 8 bases stayed unmatched. The CDR3 has 15 amino acids. The CDR3: CASREGQGGYQPQHF. CDR3 coding DNA: TGTGCCAGCAGGGAGGGACAGGGAGGGTATCAGCCCCAGCATTTT.

CDR3 region: CASSYFGTPLQETQYF. The CDR3 DNA follows: TGTGCCAGCAGTTACTTCGGGACTCCCCTCCAAGAGACCCAGTACTTC. This chain uses TRBV6-2 or TRBV6-3 with TRBJ2-5; TRBD2 is a possible D gene (6 bases). Trimming cost V 1 base and J 1 base, with 13 bases left between them. CDR3 length: 16 residues. Germline CDR1 reads MNHEY; CDR2 reads SVGEGT.

The chain couples TRBV21-1 to TRBJ2-2; TRBD2 is taken as the D call from the table, unchecked against the DNA. TRBV21-1 is reported as a pseudogene. This CDR3 comprises 16 residues. The CDR3, as DNA: TGTGCCAGCAGCAAACGGACTAGCGGGGGCACCGGGGAGCTGTTTTTT. Translated, it gives CASSKRTSGGTGELFF.

J is TRBJ2-2 and V is TRBV18, with no clear D. The CDR3 loop spans 15 amino acids. V dropped 2 bases and J dropped 1 base, with 8 bases sitting between them. The germline CDR1 and CDR2 sequences are KGHSH and LQKENI. The CDR3 spells CASSPDTENTGELFF. The CDR3 DNA reads TGTGCCAGCTCACCAGACACCGAGAACACCGGGGAGCTGTTTTTT.

This sequence joins TRBV30 and TRBJ2-6; TRBD1 matches 9 bases. V shed 3 bases and J 2 bases; nucleotides not matched to a gene: 5. CDR1 and CDR2 from the germline V gene are GTSNPN and SVGIG (reference sequence). The CDR3 is 16 amino acids. The CDR3 bases are TGTGCCTGGAGCCGGGACAGGGTCCCTGGGGCCAACGTCCTGACTTTC. This codes for CAWSRDRVPGANVLTF.

The CDR3, as DNA: TGCAGCGTTGAGTACGGGGATGGCTATGGCTACACCTTC. Translating gives CSVEYGDGYGYTF. The chain has TRBV29-1 and TRBJ1-2; D ambiguous. The CDR3 is 13 residues long. Trimming left V 3 bases short and J 4 bases short, with 12 bases between. Germline V CDR1 and CDR2: SQVTM, ANQGSEA.

This clone was seen a single time. This chain uses TRBV20-1 with TRBJ2-5; D possibly corresponds to TRBD1 (6 bases). This CDR3 spans 14 amino acids. Germline CDR1 reads DFQATT; CDR2 reads SNEGSKA (reference sequence). The V gene lost 3 bases and the J gene lost 4 bases, with 15 bases spanning the gap. Here the CDR3 DNA reads TGCAGTGCTAGTGACACAGGGCTCCGAGAGACCCAGTACTTC. It yields the protein CSASDTGLRETQYF.

The rearrangement links TRBV27 to TRBJ2-6, with D possibly TRBD1 on 5 matching bases. Germline loops: CDR1 MNHEY, CDR2 SMNVEV (reference sequence). The CDR3 is 16 amino acids. Trimming removed 0 bases from V and 2 bases from J, with 8 bases in between. CDR3 protein: CASSLSAGTGANVLTF. Written as DNA, the CDR3 is TGTGCCAGCAGTTTATCGGCAGGGACTGGGGCCAACGTCCTGACTTTC.

Concerning this clone itself: A read error may produce the germline difference seen at one junction end. This chain joins TRBV7-7 and TRBJ1-5, with a possible D match to TRBD1 (6 bases). The CDR3 spans 17 residues. Per the germline V gene, CDR1 is SSHAT and CDR2 is FNYEAQ (reference sequence). This CDR3 reads CASSLSMVGRGSQPQHF. CDR3 nucleotides: TGTGCTAGCAGCTTATCGATGGTGGGCAGGGGCAGTCAGCCCCAGCATTTT.

V usage is TRBV6-5 and J usage is TRBJ2-1, with 12 bases fitting TRBD2. Trimming cost V 4 bases and J 3 bases; bases outside gene matches: 4. The CDR3 runs to 16 residues. CDR1 and CDR2 from the germline V gene are MNHEY and SVGAGI. As DNA, the CDR3 is TGTGCCAGCAGTTTGGGACTAGCGGGCGTCTACAATGAGCAGTTCTTC. The encoded protein is CASSLGLAGVYNEQFF.

Of note for this clone: One end of the junction fails to match germline, which may point to a read error. The gene calls are TRBV3-1 (or the pseudogene TRBV3-2) and TRBJ2-7; maybe TRBD1 (5 bases). The CDR3 has 14 residues. Germline-derived CDR1 and CDR2 are LGHDT and YNNKEL (reference sequence). The CDR3 here is CASSQRQGSDEQYF. The CDR3 DNA reads as TGTGCCAGCAGCCAAAGGCAGGGCTCCGACGAGCAGTACTTC.

This clone was observed a single time. The chain joins TRBV18 to TRBJ2-7, with 7 bases matching TRBD2. Germline assignment: CDR1 KGHSH and CDR2 LQKENI. V lost 2 bases to trimming and J lost 5 bases; unmatched junction nucleotides: 0. The CDR3 has 12 amino acids. The CDR3 bases are TGTGCCAGCTCACCAGGGGGGGACGAGCAGTACGTC. It specifies CASSPGGDEQYV.

This chain links TRBV4-3 with TRBJ1-2; D is possibly TRBD1 (5 bases). The CDR3 consists of 14 residues. The germline V gene encodes CDR1 LGHNA and CDR2 YSLEER. V was trimmed by 0 bases and J by 4 bases, leaving 9 bases between them. This chain's CDR3 is CASSQDAGTYGYTF. CDR3 coding DNA: TGCGCCAGCAGCCAAGACGCGGGGACCTATGGCTACACCTTC.

This rearrangement joins TRBV7-2 to TRBJ1-1; perhaps TRBD1 as D (6 bases). This CDR3 region has 13 residues. Germline CDR1 and CDR2: SGHTA and FQGNSA. The germline V and J ends were trimmed by 8 bases and 1 base, with 11 bases remaining between them. CDR3 amino acids: CASGTQGNTEAFF. CDR3 coding DNA: TGTGCCAGCGGAACACAGGGGAACACTGAAGCTTTCTTT.

The chain has TRBV14 and TRBJ2-2; 12 nucleotides agree with TRBD2. The ends lost 4 bases at V and 7 bases at J; junction bases unmatched: 7. The CDR3 spans 16 residues. The germline CDR1 and CDR2 sequences are SGHDN and FVKESK. CDR3 amino acids: CASSRRLAGDGGELFF. DNA of the CDR3: TGTGCCAGCAGCCGGCGACTAGCGGGAGACGGCGGGGAGCTGTTTTTT.